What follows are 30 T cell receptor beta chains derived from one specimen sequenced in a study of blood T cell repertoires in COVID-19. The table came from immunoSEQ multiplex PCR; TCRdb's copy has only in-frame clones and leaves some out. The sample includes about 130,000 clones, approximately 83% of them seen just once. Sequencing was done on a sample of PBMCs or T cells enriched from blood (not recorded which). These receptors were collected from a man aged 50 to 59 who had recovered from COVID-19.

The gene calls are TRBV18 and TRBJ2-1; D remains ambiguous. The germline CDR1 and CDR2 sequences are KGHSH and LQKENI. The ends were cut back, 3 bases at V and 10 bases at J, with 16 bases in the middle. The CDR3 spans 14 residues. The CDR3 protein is CASSPPLVFEEQFF. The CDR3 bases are TGTGCCAGCTCACCCCCCCTAGTCTTTGAGGAGCAGTTCTTC. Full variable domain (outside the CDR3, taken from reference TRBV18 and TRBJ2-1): NAGVMQNPRHLVRRRGQEARLRCSPMKGHSHVYWYRQLPEEGLKFMVYLQKENIIDESGMPKERFSAEFPKEGPSILRIQQVVRGDSAAYFCASSPPLVFEEQFFGPGTRLTVL.

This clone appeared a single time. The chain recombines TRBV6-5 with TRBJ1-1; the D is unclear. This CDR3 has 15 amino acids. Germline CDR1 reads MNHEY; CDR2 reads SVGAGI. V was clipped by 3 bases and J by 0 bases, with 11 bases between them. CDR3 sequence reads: CASSYGREMNTEAFF. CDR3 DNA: TGTGCCAGCAGTTATGGGCGGGAGATGAACACTGAAGCTTTCTTT.

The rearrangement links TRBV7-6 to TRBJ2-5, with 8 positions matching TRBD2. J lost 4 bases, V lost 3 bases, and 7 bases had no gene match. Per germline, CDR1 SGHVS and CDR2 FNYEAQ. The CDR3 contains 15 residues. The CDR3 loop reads CASSFAGGAGETQYF. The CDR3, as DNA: TGTGCCAGCAGCTTCGCCGGGGGGGCCGGAGAGACCCAGTACTTC.

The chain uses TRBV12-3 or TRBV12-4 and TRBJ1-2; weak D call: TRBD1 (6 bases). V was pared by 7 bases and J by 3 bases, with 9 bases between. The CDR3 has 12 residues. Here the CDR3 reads CASKSGDYGYTF. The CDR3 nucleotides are TGTGCCAGCAAGTCAGGGGACTATGGCTACACCTTC.

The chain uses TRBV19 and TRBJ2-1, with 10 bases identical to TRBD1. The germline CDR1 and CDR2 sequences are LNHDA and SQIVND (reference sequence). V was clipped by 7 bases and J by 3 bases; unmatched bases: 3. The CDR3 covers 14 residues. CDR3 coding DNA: TGTGCCAGTACCCGGGACAGGGGCTACAATGAGCAGTTCTTC. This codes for CASTRDRGYNEQFF.

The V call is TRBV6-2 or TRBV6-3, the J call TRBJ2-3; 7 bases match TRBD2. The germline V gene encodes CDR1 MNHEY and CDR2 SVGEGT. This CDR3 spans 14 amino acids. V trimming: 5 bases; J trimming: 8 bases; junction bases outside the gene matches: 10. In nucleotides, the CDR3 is TGTGCCAGCAGTAAGGGACTACGATCGGGTACGCAGTATTTT. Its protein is CASSKGLRSGTQYF.

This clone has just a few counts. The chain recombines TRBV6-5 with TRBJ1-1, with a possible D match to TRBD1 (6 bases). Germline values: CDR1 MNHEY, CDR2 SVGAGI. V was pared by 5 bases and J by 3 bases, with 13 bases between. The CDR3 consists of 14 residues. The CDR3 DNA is TGTGCCAGCAGTCGAACCTACAGGGACACTGAAGCTTTCTTT. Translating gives CASSRTYRDTEAFF.

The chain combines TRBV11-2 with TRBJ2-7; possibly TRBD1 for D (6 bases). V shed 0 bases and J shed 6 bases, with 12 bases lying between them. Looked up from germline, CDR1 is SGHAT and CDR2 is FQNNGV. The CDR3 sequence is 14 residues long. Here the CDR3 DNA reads TGTGCCAGCAGCTTAGATACAGGGAACCGCGAGCAGTACTTC. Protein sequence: CASSLDTGNREQYF.

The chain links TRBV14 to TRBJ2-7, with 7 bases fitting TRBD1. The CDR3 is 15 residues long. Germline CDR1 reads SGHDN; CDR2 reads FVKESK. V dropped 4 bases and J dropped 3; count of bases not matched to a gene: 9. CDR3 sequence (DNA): TGTGCCAGCAGCCTTGGGACAGCTCGCCTCTACGAGCAGTACTTC. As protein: CASSLGTARLYEQYF.

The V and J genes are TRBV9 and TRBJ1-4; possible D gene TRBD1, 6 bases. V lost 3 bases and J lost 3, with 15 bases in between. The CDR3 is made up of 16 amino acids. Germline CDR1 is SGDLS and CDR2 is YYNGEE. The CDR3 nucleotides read TGTGCCAGCAGCGGTCCACAGGGAGAGGCTAATGAAAAACTGTTTTTT. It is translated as CASSGPQGEANEKLFF.

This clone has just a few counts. Written as DNA, the CDR3 is TGCAGCGTCTCAATACAGGGGGCGGTTGACGAGCAGTACTTC. Amino acids: CSVSIQGAVDEQYF. The chain joins TRBV29-1 to TRBJ2-7, with 9 bases that match TRBD1. The length of the CDR3 is 14 residues. Trimming cost V 6 bases and J 5 bases; bases outside gene matches: 11. The germline gives CDR1 SQVTM, CDR2 ANQGSEA.

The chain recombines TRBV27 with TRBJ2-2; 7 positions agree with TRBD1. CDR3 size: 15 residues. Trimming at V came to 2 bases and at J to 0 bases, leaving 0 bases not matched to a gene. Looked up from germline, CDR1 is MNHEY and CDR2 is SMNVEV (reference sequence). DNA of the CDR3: TGTGCCAGCAGTTTACAGGGGGCGAACACCGGGGAGCTGTTTTTT. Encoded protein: CASSLQGANTGELFF.

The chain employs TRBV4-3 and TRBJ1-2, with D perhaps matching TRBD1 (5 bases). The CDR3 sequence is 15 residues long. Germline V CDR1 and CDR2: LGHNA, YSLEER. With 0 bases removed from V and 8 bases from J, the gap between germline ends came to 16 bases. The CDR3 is CASSQDLEGAWGYTF. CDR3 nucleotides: TGCGCCAGCAGCCAAGACTTGGAAGGGGCGTGGGGCTACACCTTC.

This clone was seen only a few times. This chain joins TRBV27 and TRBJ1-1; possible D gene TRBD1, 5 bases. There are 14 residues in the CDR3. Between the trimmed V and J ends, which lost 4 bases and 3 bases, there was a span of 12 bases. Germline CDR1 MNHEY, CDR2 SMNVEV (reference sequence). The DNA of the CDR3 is TGTGCCAGCAGTTCGGCAGGGTCTGACACTGAAGCTTTCTTT. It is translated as CASSSAGSDTEAFF.

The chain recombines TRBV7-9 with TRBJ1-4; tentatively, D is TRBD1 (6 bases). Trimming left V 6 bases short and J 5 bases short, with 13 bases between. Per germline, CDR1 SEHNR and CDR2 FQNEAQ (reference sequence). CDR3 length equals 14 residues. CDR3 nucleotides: TGTGCCAGCAGGCCCGACAGGAAAAATGAAAAACTGTTTTTT. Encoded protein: CASRPDRKNEKLFF.

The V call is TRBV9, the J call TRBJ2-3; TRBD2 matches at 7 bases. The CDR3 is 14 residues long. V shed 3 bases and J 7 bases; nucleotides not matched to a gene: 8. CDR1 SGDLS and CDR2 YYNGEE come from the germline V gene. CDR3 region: CASSAPTSPYTQYF. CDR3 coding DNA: TGTGCCAGCAGCGCCCCGACTAGCCCTTATACGCAGTATTTT.

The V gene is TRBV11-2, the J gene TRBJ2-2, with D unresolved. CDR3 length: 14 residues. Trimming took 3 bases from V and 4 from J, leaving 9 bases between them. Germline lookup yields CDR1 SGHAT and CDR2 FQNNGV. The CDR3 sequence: CASSFARGTGELFF. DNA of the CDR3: TGTGCCAGCAGCTTTGCCCGCGGCACCGGGGAGCTGTTTTTT.

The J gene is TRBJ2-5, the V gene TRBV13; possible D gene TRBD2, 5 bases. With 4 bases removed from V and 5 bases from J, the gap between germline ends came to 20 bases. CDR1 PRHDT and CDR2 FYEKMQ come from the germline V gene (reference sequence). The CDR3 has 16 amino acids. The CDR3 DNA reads TGTGCCAGCAGCTCCGTGATATCGGGGTACGACGAGACCCAGTACTTC. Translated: CASSSVISGYDETQYF. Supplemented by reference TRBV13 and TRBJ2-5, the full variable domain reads AAGVIQSPRHLIKEKRETATLKCYPIPRHDTVYWYQQGPGQDPQFLISFYEKMQSDKGSIPDRFSAQQFSDYHSELNMSSLELGDSALYFCASSSVISGYDETQYFGPGTRLLVL.

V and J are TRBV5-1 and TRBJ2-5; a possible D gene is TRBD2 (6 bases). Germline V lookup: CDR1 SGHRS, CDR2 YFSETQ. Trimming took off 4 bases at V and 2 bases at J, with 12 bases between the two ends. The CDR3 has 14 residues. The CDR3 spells CASSAGLFQETQYF. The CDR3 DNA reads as TGCGCCAGCAGCGCCGGACTATTTCAAGAGACCCAGTACTTC.

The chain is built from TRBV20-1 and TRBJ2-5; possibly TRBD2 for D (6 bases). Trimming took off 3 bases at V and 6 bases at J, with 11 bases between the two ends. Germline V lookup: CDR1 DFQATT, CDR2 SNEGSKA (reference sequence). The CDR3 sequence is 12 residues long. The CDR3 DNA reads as TGCAGTGCTAGTGCTAGCGAGAAGACCCAGTACTTC. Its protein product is CSASASEKTQYF.

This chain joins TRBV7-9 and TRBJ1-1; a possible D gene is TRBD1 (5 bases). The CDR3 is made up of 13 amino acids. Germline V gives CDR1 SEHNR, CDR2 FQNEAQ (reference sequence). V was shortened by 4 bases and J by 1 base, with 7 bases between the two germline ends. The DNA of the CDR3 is TGTGCCAGCAGCTCTACAGGGAACACTGAAGCTTTCTTT. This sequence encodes CASSSTGNTEAFF.

CDR3 sequence reads: CAAQGLAGPSYNEQFF. The CDR3 DNA is TGTGCCGCTCAAGGACTAGCGGGGCCCTCCTACAATGAGCAGTTCTTC. The chain employs TRBV30 and TRBJ2-1, with 12 bases aligning to TRBD2. Germline lookup yields CDR1 GTSNPN and CDR2 SVGIG (reference sequence). V trimming: 8 bases; J trimming: 0 bases; junction bases outside the gene matches: 8. The CDR3 loop spans 16 amino acids.

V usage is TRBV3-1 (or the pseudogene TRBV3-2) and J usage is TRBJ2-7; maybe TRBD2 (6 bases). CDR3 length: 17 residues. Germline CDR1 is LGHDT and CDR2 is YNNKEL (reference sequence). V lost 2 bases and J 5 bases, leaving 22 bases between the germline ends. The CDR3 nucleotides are TGTGCCAGCAGCCAATCAGGGTGGAGGGGAGAATCCCACGAGCAGTACTTC. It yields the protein CASSQSGWRGESHEQYF.

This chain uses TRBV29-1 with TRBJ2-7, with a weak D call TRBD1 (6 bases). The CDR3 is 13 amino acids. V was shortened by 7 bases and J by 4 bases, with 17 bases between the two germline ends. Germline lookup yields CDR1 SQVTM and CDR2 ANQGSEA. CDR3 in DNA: TGCAGCGCAGCGACAGGTAGGATTTACGAGCAGTACTTC. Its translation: CSAATGRIYEQYF.

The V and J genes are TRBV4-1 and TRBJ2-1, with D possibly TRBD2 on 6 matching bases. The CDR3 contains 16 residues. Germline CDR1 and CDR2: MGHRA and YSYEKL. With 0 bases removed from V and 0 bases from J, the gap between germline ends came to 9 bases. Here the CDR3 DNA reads TGCGCCAGCAGCCAAGAAGGGACTGTCTCCTACAATGAGCAGTTCTTC. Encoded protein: CASSQEGTVSYNEQFF.

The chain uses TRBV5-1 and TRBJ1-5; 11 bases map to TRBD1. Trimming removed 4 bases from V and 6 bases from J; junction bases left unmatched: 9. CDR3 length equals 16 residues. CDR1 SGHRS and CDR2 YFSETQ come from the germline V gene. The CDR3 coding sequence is TGCGCCAGCAGCCCGAGCTGGACAGGGGGCGGTCAGCCCCAGCATTTT. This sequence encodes CASSPSWTGGGQPQHF.

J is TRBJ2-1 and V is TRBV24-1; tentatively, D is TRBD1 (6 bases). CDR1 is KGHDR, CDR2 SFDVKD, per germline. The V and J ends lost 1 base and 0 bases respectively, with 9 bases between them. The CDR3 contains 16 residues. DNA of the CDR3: TGTGCCACCAGTGATTTTACAGGGAGCTCCTACAATGAGCAGTTCTTC. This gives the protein CATSDFTGSSYNEQFF.

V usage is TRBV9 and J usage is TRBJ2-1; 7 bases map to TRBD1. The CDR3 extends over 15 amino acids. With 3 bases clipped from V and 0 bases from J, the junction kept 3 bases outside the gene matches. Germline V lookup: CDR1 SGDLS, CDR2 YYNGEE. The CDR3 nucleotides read TGTGCCAGCAGCGGGGGACAGAGCTCCTACAATGAGCAGTTCTTC. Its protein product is CASSGGQSSYNEQFF.

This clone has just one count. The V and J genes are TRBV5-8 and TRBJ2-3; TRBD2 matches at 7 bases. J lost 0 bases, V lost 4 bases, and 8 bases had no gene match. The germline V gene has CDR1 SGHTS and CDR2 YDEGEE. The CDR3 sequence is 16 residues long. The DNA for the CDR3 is TGTGCCAGCAGCCCTACTTGGGGGGGGAGCACAGATACGCAGTATTTT. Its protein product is CASSPTWGGSTDTQYF.

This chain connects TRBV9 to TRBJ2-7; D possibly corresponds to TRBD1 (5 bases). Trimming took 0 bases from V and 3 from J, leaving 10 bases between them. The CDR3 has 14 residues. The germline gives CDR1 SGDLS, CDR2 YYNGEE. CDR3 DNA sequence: TGTGCCAGCAGCGTAGCGGGCAGGGACTACGAGCAGTACTTC. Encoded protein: CASSVAGRDYEQYF. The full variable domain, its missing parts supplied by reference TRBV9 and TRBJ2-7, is DSGVTQTPKHLITATGQRVTLRCSPRSGDLSVYWYQQSLDQGLQFLIQYYNGEERAKGNILERFSAQQFPDLHSELNLSSLELGDSALYFCASSVAGRDYEQYFGPGTRLTVT.